The 29 T cell receptor beta chains given below trace back to one sample, sequenced in a study of blood T cells in healthy people across ages. Sample-barcoded 5' priming and a J-beta primer mix drove a second PCR of about 6 to 12 cycles. TCRdb called the 5' RACE reads again in MiXCR, with one record for every CDR3 protein. The sample consists of 600,000 to 900,000 distinct CDR3 sequences, roughly 24% of them appearing once. These data were also reused for a study on T cells of mothers and their children.

The sample consisted of blood. Receptor source: a boy younger than 18 in good health.

This clonotype appeared a few times. The chain is built from TRBV5-1 and TRBJ1-1, with 8 bases matching TRBD1. From germline, CDR1 is SGHRS and CDR2 YFSETQ. The CDR3 runs 15 residues. V shed 4 bases, J shed 1 base, and the junction held 6 bases outside the gene matches. The CDR3 here is CASSMDRVENTEAFF. The CDR3 nucleotides are TGCGCCAGCAGCATGGACAGGGTTGAGAACACTGAAGCTTTCTTT.

Concerning this clonotype: With a much larger clone just one base away, this may be a read error. The conserved phenylalanine or tryptophan normally closing the CDR3 is absent here, so this likely arose from a read error. The rearrangement links TRBV4-1 to TRBJ2-5; D gene uncertain. TRBJ2-1 explains the end of the DNA better; the J call may be wrong. The CDR3 has 12 residues. Per germline, CDR1 MGHRA and CDR2 YSYEKL. CDR3 sequence reads: CASSQNNVEQFL. The CDR3 DNA is TGCGCCAGCAGCCAAAATAACGTGGAGCAGTTCCTC.

This clonotype turned up a few times. For the CDR3, the DNA is TGCAGCGTTGAAGGGAAAGGGGCTGAAGGCTACACCTTC. It codes for CSVEGKGAEGYTF. The chain couples TRBV29-1 to TRBJ1-2, with D possibly TRBD1 on 5 matching bases. Germline values: CDR1 SQVTM, CDR2 ANQGSEA. V was clipped by 1 base and J by 8 bases, with 14 bases between them. The CDR3 loop spans 13 amino acids. The variable domain in full, with the rest retrieved from reference TRBV29-1 and TRBJ1-2, is SAVISQKPSRDICQRGTSLTIQCQVDSQVTMMFWYRQQPGQSLTLIATANQGSEATYESGFVIDKFPISRPNLTFSTLTVSNMSPEDSSIYLCSVEGKGAEGYTFGSGTRLTVV.

Only a few counts were recorded for this clonotype. The chain employs TRBV20-1 and TRBJ2-3, with 9 bases aligning to TRBD2. Germline trimming cut 1 base from V and 7 bases from J; bases unmatched to any gene: 9. In germline, CDR1 is DFQATT, CDR2 SNEGSKA (reference sequence). This CDR3 region has 15 residues. The CDR3 DNA reads TGCAGTGCTAGAGGACTAGCGGACCGATATAATACGCAGTATTTT. Its protein is CSARGLADRYNTQYF.

The chain couples TRBV18 to TRBJ1-2; tentative D call: TRBD1 (6 bases). In germline, CDR1 is KGHSH, CDR2 LQKENI. This CDR3 spans 15 amino acids. Trimming cost V 3 bases and J 3 bases, with 14 bases left between them. CDR3 nucleotides: TGTGCCAGCTCACCTAGGACAGATAAGGACTATGGCTACACCTTC. The encoded protein is CASSPRTDKDYGYTF.

J is TRBJ2-7 and V is TRBV30; tentatively, D is TRBD1 (5 bases). The germline CDR1 and CDR2 sequences are GTSNPN and SVGIG (reference sequence). V lost 5 bases and J lost 3, with 17 bases in between. This CDR3 is built from 14 residues. Here the CDR3 DNA reads TGTGCCTGGTCTAGGGGTCAAATCTTCTACGAGCAGTACTTC. Translating it yields CAWSRGQIFYEQYF.

A few counts support this clonotype. The V gene is TRBV7-7, the J gene TRBJ2-2; D is perhaps TRBD1 or TRBD2 (6 bases each). The germline gives CDR1 SSHAT, CDR2 FNYEAQ (reference sequence). The V end lost 6 bases, the J end lost 3 bases, and 14 bases lay between the germline ends. The CDR3 is made up of 15 amino acids. CDR3 loop: CASSASRGDTGELFF. Here the CDR3 DNA reads TGTGCCAGCAGTGCATCTAGGGGGGACACCGGGGAGCTGTTTTTT.

This clonotype was seen more than once but under ten times. The chain couples TRBV28 to TRBJ2-5; tentative D call: TRBD2 (5 bases). The CDR3 sequence is 11 residues long. The germline V gene has CDR1 MDHEN and CDR2 SYDVKM. Trimming stripped 3 bases from V and 10 bases from J, with 9 bases between. CDR3 DNA sequence: TGTGCCAGCAGTTTCGGTCGGGACCAGTACTTC. Amino acids: CASSFGRDQYF.

This clonotype was counted a few times. This chain connects TRBV12-3 or TRBV12-4 to TRBJ2-5, with D unclear. The CDR3 loop spans 16 amino acids. V was cut by 3 bases and J by 7 bases, with 21 bases left in between. The CDR3 protein is CASSFALIGGLSTQYF. The CDR3 DNA follows: TGTGCCAGCAGTTTCGCCCTAATCGGCGGCCTCTCGACCCAGTACTTC.

V gene TRBV20-1 combines with J gene TRBJ2-1, with TRBD2 identical over 13 bases. With 6 bases clipped from V and 2 bases from J, the junction kept 7 bases outside the gene matches. In germline, CDR1 is DFQATT, CDR2 SNEGSKA (reference sequence). This CDR3 is 16 amino acids long. The CDR3 reads CSAEGTSGGAYNEQFF. The CDR3 bases are TGCAGTGCCGAGGGCACTAGCGGGGGGGCCTACAATGAGCAGTTCTTC.

This clonotype was counted between two and nine times. The chain is built from TRBV20-1 and TRBJ2-3; D not resolved. CDR1 and CDR2 (germline): DFQATT, SNEGSKA (reference sequence). Trimming removed 4 bases from V and 1 base from J, with 6 bases in between. The CDR3 runs to 12 residues. CDR3 sequence (DNA): TGCAGTGCTACTGGCCGCACAGATACGCAGTATTTT. This encodes CSATGRTDTQYF.

The V call is TRBV19, the J call TRBJ1-5, with 7 bases that match TRBD1. The CDR3 runs to 14 residues. CDR1 and CDR2 (germline): LNHDA, SQIVND (reference sequence). After removal of 7 bases from V and 2 bases from J, the junction contained 5 bases not matched to a gene. The CDR3 sequence: CASMQGTGNQPQHF. CDR3 nucleotide sequence: TGTGCCAGTATGCAAGGGACAGGCAATCAGCCCCAGCATTTT.

This clonotype was picked up a small number of times. V is TRBV12-3 or TRBV12-4 and J is TRBJ2-5; 8 bases match TRBD2. J lost 5 bases, V lost 3 bases, and 8 bases had no gene match. The length of the CDR3 is 15 residues. The CDR3 spells CASSFVSAGGETQYF. CDR3 nucleotides: TGTGCCAGCAGTTTCGTTAGCGCGGGGGGTGAGACCCAGTACTTC.

CDR3 bases: TGTGCCAGCAGCTTAGGTACCGCCCTCCACTTT. Its protein product is CASSLGTALHF. The chain carries TRBV11-2 and TRBJ1-6; D unresolved. Trimming removed 1 base from V and 14 bases from J, with 6 bases in between. Looked up from germline, CDR1 is SGHAT and CDR2 is FQNNGV. This CDR3 spans 11 amino acids.

The chain uses TRBV29-1 and TRBJ2-3; D remains unclear. The CDR3 loop spans 14 amino acids. Germline loops: CDR1 SQVTM, CDR2 ANQGSEA. The V gene lost 3 bases and the J gene lost 2 bases, with 12 bases spanning the gap. CDR3 sequence reads: CSVDPGRATDTQYF. Written as DNA, the CDR3 is TGCAGCGTTGACCCCGGCAGAGCCACAGATACGCAGTATTTT.

The chain couples TRBV6-1 to TRBJ2-2, with D perhaps matching TRBD1 or TRBD2 (5 bases each). The CDR3 consists of 16 residues. CDR1 is MNHNS, CDR2 SASEGT, per germline. The V end lost 3 bases, the J end lost 1 base, and 12 bases lay between the germline ends. In nucleotides, the CDR3 is TGTGCCAGCAGTGATACGCCGGGACGGAACACCGGGGAGCTGTTTTTT. It yields the protein CASSDTPGRNTGELFF.

V and J are TRBV5-1 and TRBJ1-3; a weak D match, TRBD1 (5 bases). Germline CDR1 and CDR2: SGHRS and YFSETQ. This CDR3 is 14 amino acids long. V dropped 4 bases and J dropped 3 bases, with 11 bases sitting between them. The CDR3 reads CASSPGTYGNTIYF. CDR3 bases: TGCGCCAGCAGCCCCGGGACGTATGGAAACACCATATATTTT.

The table lists this clonotype with a few counts. The chain joins TRBV7-8 to TRBJ1-2; 11 nucleotides align to TRBD1. From germline, CDR1 is SGHVS and CDR2 FQNEAQ. This CDR3 spans 15 amino acids. V dropped 8 bases and J dropped 4; count of bases not matched to a gene: 9. Here the CDR3 reads CASSLGGQGVYGYTF. CDR3 coding DNA: TGTGCCAGCTCCCTTGGGGGACAGGGGGTCTATGGCTACACCTTC.

This clonotype was seen only a few times. CDR3 nucleotides: TGTGCCAGCAGCTTAGGCCCAAGCGGGAGAAGTACCCTACACGAGCAGTACTTC. It is translated as CASSLGPSGRSTLHEQYF. The chain combines TRBV7-2 with TRBJ2-7; the match to TRBD2 covers 8 bases. After removal of 1 base from V and 5 bases from J, the junction contained 16 bases not matched to a gene. Germline V gene lookup returns CDR1 SGHTA and CDR2 FQGNSA. The CDR3 has 18 residues.

This clonotype was picked up a small number of times. The chain couples TRBV6-4 to TRBJ2-2, with TRBD2 identical over 7 bases. V dropped 3 bases and J dropped 0; count of bases not matched to a gene: 1. The CDR3 contains 15 residues. Germline CDR1 reads MRHNA; CDR2 reads SNTAGT. The CDR3 DNA follows: TGTGCCAGCAGTGAGGCGGGGGCGAACACCGGGGAGCTGTTTTTT. Translation gives CASSEAGANTGELFF.

This clonotype was seen only a few times. This chain connects TRBV9 to TRBJ1-6; 10 bases align to TRBD1. Unmatched junction bases numbered 4, after V lost 0 bases and J lost 7 bases. The germline CDR1 and CDR2 sequences are SGDLS and YYNGEE. The CDR3 runs 16 residues. The CDR3 DNA reads TGTGCCAGCAGCGTAGACGGGACAGGGGTCAATTCACCCCTCCACTTT. Translated, it gives CASSVDGTGVNSPLHF. The full variable domain, completed using reference TRBV9 and TRBJ1-6, is DSGVTQTPKHLITATGQRVTLRCSPRSGDLSVYWYQQSLDQGLQFLIQYYNGEERAKGNILERFSAQQFPDLHSELNLSSLELGDSALYFCASSVDGTGVNSPLHFGNGTRLTVT.

This clonotype was observed at least ten times. The V call is TRBV18, the J call TRBJ2-5, with TRBD2 identical over 9 bases. The germline gives CDR1 KGHSH, CDR2 LQKENI. This CDR3 spans 14 amino acids. Trimming at V came to 4 bases and at J to 3 bases, leaving 3 bases not matched to a gene. In nucleotides, the CDR3 is TGTGCCAGCTCACGGGCTAGCGGGGAAGAGACCCAGTACTTC. Its protein product is CASSRASGEETQYF.

The chain recombines TRBV5-1 with TRBJ2-1; D uncertain. The J call may be mistaken, given a closer DNA end match to TRBJ2-7. The CDR3 is 15 amino acids. Germline V gene data show CDR1 as SGHRS and CDR2 as YFSETQ. As DNA, the CDR3 is TGCGCCAGCAGCTTGGATGGGATAGCCCCCTACGAGCAGTACGTC. It yields the protein CASSLDGIAPYEQYV.

This clonotype was observed at least ten times. The chain has TRBV5-1 and TRBJ2-7; either TRBD1 or TRBD2 may supply D (6 bases each). V was clipped by 4 bases and J by 6 bases, with 17 bases between them. The CDR3 covers 14 residues. Germline V gene lookup returns CDR1 SGHRS and CDR2 YFSETQ. CDR3 sequence (DNA): TGCGCCAGCAGCCGGAGGGACACTACCCTCGAGCAGTACTTC. Translated: CASSRRDTTLEQYF.

The V call is TRBV20-1, the J call TRBJ2-7, with TRBD2 identical over 12 bases. This CDR3 is 13 amino acids long. The germline gives CDR1 DFQATT, CDR2 SNEGSKA (reference sequence). The J segment lost 4 bases and the V segment lost 6 bases, leaving 4 bases of the junction unmatched. CDR3 in DNA: TGCAGTGCGCAGACTAGCGGGGGATACGAGCAGTACTTC. This sequence encodes CSAQTSGGYEQYF.

In this sample, this clonotype turned up a few times. The chain links TRBV6-4 to TRBJ2-1; TRBD1 might be the D (6 bases). The ends were cut back, 11 bases at V and 2 bases at J, with 19 bases in the middle. The CDR3 consists of 15 residues. CDR1 is MRHNA and CDR2 is SNTAGT in the germline V gene. CDR3 sequence reads: CAGPCDRTAYNEQFF. The CDR3 coding sequence is TGTGCCGGCCCGTGCGACAGGACGGCCTACAATGAGCAGTTCTTC.

V gene TRBV20-1 combines with J gene TRBJ1-6; TRBD1 agrees at 9 bases. This CDR3 is built from 13 residues. Germline V gives CDR1 DFQATT, CDR2 SNEGSKA (reference sequence). The J segment lost 10 bases and the V segment lost 6 bases, leaving 7 bases of the junction unmatched. The CDR3 loop is CSAGTGRGSPLHF. The CDR3 nucleotides read TGCAGTGCCGGGACAGGGAGAGGGTCACCCCTCCACTTT.

The rearrangement joins TRBV6-5 to TRBJ1-2, with D perhaps matching TRBD1 (6 bases). CDR1 and CDR2 (germline): MNHEY, SVGAGI. Trimming removed 2 bases at V and 3 bases at J, with 13 bases between. This CDR3 is built from 15 residues. The CDR3 region is CASSYLGQYYYGYTF. The CDR3 DNA is TGTGCCAGCAGTTACCTCGGACAGTATTACTATGGCTACACCTTC.

The V call is TRBV6-1, the J call TRBJ1-2; D not certain. The germline V gene has CDR1 MNHNS and CDR2 SASEGT. V was pared by 7 bases and J by 4 bases, with 13 bases between. This CDR3 contains 13 residues. CDR3 coding DNA: TGTGCCAGCATCGGAGGGATAGGCTATGGCTACACCTTC. Protein product: CASIGGIGYGYTF.